This TCR beta chain derives from a study of blood T cell repertoires in COVID-19. Study as a whole: The United States, Italy and Spain were the sources of the acute and convalescent COVID-19 samples. PBMCs, B-cell-depleted T cells, or T cells were the source of the cDNA or gDNA that made up the material.

The ends were cut back, 0 bases at V and 8 bases at J, with 17 bases in the middle. The CDR3 covers 15 residues. The germline gives CDR1 SGDLS, CDR2 YYNGEE. Libraries were prepared by immunoSEQ multiplex PCR; TCRdb keeps only in-frame clonotypes and omits some of them. The sample carries 75,000 to 85,000 clones, roughly four fifths recorded once. V usage is TRBV9 and J usage is TRBJ1-2; D is uncertain. Source material: peripheral blood. The TCR comes from a human donor in a cohort sampled during active COVID-19. This CDR3 reads CASSVGGQAPIGYTF. DNA of the CDR3: TGTGCCAGCAGCGTAGGTGGGCAGGCGCCTATCGGCTACACCTTC.